The present T cell receptor (beta chain) was sequenced within a study of cytomegalovirus exposure and HLA in healthy donors. Looking at the study overall: The study placed less than 90% of its 350 to 450 genotyped donors in the Caucasian-associated ancestry cluster.

The study, taken as a whole, reports: Within a later analysis, the majority of CMV-associated TCR beta chains appeared HLA-restricted. Donors were assumed by presence/absence analyses to have roughly uniform sequencing depth.

The primer mix had 60 Vbeta and 13 Jbeta primers. In the source study's methods: Roughly 11 million of the roughly 80 million unique TCR beta chains counted in a later analysis were shared. Data came from immunoSEQ multiplex PCR; TCRdb stores just in-frame clones and leaves some out. Clone size and the V and J calls come from that table; the DNA yielded D and trimming. The sample records 190,000 or so clones, 80% to 85% being singletons. CDR1 and CDR2 from the germline V gene are SGHTA and FQGNSA. This CDR3 contains 12 residues. Trimming took off 5 bases at V and 8 bases at J, with 9 bases between the two ends. As to this clone: The antigen is undetermined.

This TCR was sampled from a woman in her 50s in good health and CMV-seropositive. What was sequenced was PBMCs. The chain joins TRBV7-2 to TRBJ2-2; D not resolved. The DNA of the CDR3 is TGTGCCAGCAGCCAAAGAACAGGGGAGCTGTTTTTT. Translating gives CASSQRTGELFF.